This T cell receptor (beta chain) was sequenced in a study of beta chain features in type 1 diabetes. Looking at the study overall: The patient and healthy donor groups were comparable for age, gender and cell yields.

Expressed TCRB transcripts got sequenced, as all isolated RNA was reverse transcribed. TCRdb's copy holds only in-frame clones and misses some; the assay was immunoSEQ multiplex PCR. The table includes around 250,000 clones, about 26% detected once. The collection from each donor was one heparinised blood draw averaging about 116 mL. This clone showed up many times. What it binds is not known. The study, taken as a whole, reports: Fewer insertions but more deletions were seen at VDJ junctions in type 1 diabetes patients. A possible short-template PCR bias applies equally to patients and controls.

This TCR was sampled from a man under 40 in good health. Sequences were obtained from central memory CD4+ T cells from blood.

This CDR3 is CAISELGSETQYF. In DNA form, the CDR3 reads TGTGCCATCAGTGAGCTAGGGTCAGAGACCCAGTACTTC. This rearrangement joins TRBV10-3 to TRBJ2-5; D not certain. The CDR3 extends over 13 amino acids. The V and J ends lost 2 bases and 4 bases respectively, with 8 bases between them. CDR1 is ENHRY, CDR2 SYGVKD, per germline.